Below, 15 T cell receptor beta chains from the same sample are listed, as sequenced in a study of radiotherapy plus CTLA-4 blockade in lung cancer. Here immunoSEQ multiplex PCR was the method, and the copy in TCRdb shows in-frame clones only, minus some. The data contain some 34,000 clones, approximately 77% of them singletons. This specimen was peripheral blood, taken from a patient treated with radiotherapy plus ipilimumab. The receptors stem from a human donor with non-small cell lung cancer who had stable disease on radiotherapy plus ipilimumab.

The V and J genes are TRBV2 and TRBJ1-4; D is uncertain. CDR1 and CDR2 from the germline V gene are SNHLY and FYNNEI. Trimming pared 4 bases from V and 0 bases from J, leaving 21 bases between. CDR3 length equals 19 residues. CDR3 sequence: CASSVRPPALVATNEKLFF. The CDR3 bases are TGTGCCAGCAGTGTACGCCCGCCAGCTCTAGTTGCAACTAATGAAAAACTGTTTTTT.

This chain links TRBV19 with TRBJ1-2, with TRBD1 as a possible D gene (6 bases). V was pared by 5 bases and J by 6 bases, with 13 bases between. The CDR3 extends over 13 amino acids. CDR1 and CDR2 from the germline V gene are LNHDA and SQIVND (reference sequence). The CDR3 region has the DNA TGTGCCAGTAGTCCCACAACAGGGAATGGCTACACCTTC. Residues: CASSPTTGNGYTF. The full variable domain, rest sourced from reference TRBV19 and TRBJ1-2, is DGGITQSPKYLFRKEGQNVTLSCEQNLNHDAMYWYRQDPGQGLRLIYYSQIVNDFQKGDIAEGYSVSREKKESFPLTVTSAQKNPTAFYLCASSPTTGNGYTFGSGTRLTVV.

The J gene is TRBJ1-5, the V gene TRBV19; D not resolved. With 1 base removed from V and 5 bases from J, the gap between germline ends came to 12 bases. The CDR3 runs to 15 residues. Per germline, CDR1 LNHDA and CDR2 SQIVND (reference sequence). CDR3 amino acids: CASSIARRGDQPQHF. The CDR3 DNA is TGTGCCAGTAGTATAGCCCGTAGAGGTGATCAGCCCCAGCATTTT. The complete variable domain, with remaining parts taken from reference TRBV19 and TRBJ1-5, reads DGGITQSPKYLFRKEGQNVTLSCEQNLNHDAMYWYRQDPGQGLRLIYYSQIVNDFQKGDIAEGYSVSREKKESFPLTVTSAQKNPTAFYLCASSIARRGDQPQHFGDGTRLSIL.

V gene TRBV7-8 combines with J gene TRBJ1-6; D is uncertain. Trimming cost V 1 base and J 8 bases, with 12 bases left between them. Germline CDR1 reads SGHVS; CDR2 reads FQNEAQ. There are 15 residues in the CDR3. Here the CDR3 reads CASSLGATTHSPLHF. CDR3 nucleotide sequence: TGTGCCAGCAGCTTAGGTGCCACGACTCATTCACCCCTCCACTTT. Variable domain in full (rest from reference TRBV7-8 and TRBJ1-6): GAGVSQSPRYKVAKRGQDVALRCDPISGHVSLFWYQQALGQGPEFLTYFQNEAQLDKSGLPSDRFFAERPEGSVSTLKIQRTQQEDSAVYLCASSLGATTHSPLHFGNGTRLTVT.

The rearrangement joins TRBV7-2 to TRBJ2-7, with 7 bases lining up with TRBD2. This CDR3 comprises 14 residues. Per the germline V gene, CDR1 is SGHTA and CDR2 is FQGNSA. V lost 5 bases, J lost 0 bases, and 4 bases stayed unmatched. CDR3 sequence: CASSPGGSSYEQYF. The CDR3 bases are TGTGCCAGCAGCCCCGGCGGGAGCTCCTACGAGCAGTACTTC.

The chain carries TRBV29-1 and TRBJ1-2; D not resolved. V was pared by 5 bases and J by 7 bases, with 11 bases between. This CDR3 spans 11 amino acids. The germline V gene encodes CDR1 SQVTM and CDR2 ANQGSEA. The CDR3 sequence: CSVLRSGGYTF. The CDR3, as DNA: TGCAGCGTTCTCCGGTCGGGTGGCTACACCTTC. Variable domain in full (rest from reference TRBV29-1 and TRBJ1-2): SAVISQKPSRDICQRGTSLTIQCQVDSQVTMMFWYRQQPGQSLTLIATANQGSEATYESGFVIDKFPISRPNLTFSTLTVSNMSPEDSSIYLCSVLRSGGYTFGSGTRLTVV.

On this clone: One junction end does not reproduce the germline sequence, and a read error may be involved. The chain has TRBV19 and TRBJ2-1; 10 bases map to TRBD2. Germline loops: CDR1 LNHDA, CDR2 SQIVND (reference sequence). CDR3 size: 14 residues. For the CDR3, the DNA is TGTGCGAGTAAGGGACTAGCGAACCACAATGAGCAGTTCTTC. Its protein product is CASKGLANHNEQFF.

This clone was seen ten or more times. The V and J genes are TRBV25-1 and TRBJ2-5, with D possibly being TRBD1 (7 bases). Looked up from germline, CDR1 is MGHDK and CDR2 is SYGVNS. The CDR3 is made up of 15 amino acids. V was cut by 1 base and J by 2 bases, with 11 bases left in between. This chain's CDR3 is CASSEWTGGQETQYF. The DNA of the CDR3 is TGTGCCAGCAGTGAATGGACAGGAGGGCAAGAGACCCAGTACTTC.

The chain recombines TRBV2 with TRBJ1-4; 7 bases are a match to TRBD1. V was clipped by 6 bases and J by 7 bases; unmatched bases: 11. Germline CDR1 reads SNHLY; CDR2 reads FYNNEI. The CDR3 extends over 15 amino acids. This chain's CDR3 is CASSVGTKGAEKLFF. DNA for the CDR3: TGTGCCAGCAGCGTAGGGACAAAGGGGGCTGAAAAACTGTTTTTT.

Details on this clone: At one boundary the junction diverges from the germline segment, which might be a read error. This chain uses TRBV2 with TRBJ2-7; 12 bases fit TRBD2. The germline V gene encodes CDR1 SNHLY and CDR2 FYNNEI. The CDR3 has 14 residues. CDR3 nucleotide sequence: TGTGCCAGCAGGACTAGCGGGGGAGGGTACGAGCAGCACTTC. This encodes CASRTSGGGYEQHF.

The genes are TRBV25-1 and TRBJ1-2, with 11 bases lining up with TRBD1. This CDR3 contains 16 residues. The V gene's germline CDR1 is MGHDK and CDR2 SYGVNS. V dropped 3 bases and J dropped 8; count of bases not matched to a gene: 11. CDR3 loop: CASSEGGQGEVRGYTF. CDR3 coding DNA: TGTGCCAGCAGTGAGGGGGGACAGGGGGAAGTTAGGGGCTACACCTTC.

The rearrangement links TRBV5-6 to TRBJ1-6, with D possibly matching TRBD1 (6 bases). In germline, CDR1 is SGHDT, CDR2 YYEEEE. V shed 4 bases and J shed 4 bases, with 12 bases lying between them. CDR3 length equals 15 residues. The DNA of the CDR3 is TGTGCCAGCAGCACCAGACAGGAGTATAATTCACCCCTCCACTTT. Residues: CASSTRQEYNSPLHF. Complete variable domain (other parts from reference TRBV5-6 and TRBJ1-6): DAGVTQSPTHLIKTRGQQVTLRCSPKSGHDTVSWYQQALGQGPQFIFQYYEEEERQRGNFPDRFSGHQFPNYSSELNVNALLLGDSALYLCASSTRQEYNSPLHFGNGTRLTVT.

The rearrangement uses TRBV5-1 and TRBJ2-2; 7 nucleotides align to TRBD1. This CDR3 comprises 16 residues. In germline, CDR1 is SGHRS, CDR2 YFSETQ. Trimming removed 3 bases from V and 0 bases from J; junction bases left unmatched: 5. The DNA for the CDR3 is TGCGCCAGCAGCTGGCAGGGGGTCGCGAACACCGGGGAGCTGTTTTTT. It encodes CASSWQGVANTGELFF.

CDR3 protein: CASSSQAGVTDTQYF. DNA for the CDR3: TGTGCCAGCAGCTCACAAGCGGGGGTCACAGATACGCAGTATTTT. The chain links TRBV7-3 to TRBJ2-3, with TRBD2 matching 8 bases. Germline trimming cut 4 bases from V and 2 bases from J; bases unmatched to any gene: 5. Germline CDR1 SGHTA, CDR2 FQGTGA. The CDR3 loop spans 15 amino acids. The whole variable domain, filled in from reference TRBV7-3 and TRBJ2-3, reads GAGVSQTPSNKVTEKGKYVELRCDPISGHTALYWYRQSLGQGPEFLIYFQGTGAADDSGLPNDRFFAVRPEGSVSTLKIQRTERGDSAVYLCASSSQAGVTDTQYFGPGTRLTVL.

CDR3 in DNA: TGTGCCAGCAGTGACCCCCGGGTCGAGTTGGAGACCCAGTACTTC. Amino acid sequence: CASSDPRVELETQYF. This chain uses TRBV25-1 with TRBJ2-5; D remains unclear. Germline V gene lookup returns CDR1 MGHDK and CDR2 SYGVNS. V was pared by 3 bases and J by 5 bases, with 16 bases between. This CDR3 region has 15 residues.